A single sample gave rise to the 5 T cell receptor beta chains below, sequenced in a study of T cell clonotyping in hematopoietic cell transplantation. Data came from immunoSEQ multiplex PCR; TCRdb stores just in-frame clones and leaves some out. The table lists approximately 4,600 clones, approximately 94% of them singletons, with approximately 6.3% in the top ten. The material sequenced was PBMCs, taken 180 days after allogeneic stem cell transplant. These TCRs come from a male patient aged 60-70 years who had an allogeneic stem cell transplant from a related donor, so the T cells may come from the graft donor. Some clones in this sample may be carry-over from other donors' samples.

The chain links TRBV5-1 to TRBJ2-2; 10 bases fit TRBD1. This CDR3 is built from 16 residues. Germline trimming cut 2 bases from V and 6 bases from J; bases unmatched to any gene: 7. Germline CDR1 is SGHRS and CDR2 is YFSETQ. As DNA, the CDR3 is TGCGCCAGCAGCTTAGGGACAGGGGCAAAGTCCGGGGAGCTGTTTTTT. Its protein product is CASSLGTGAKSGELFF.

This clone was detected only a few times. The chain couples TRBV4-3 to TRBJ1-2; D may be TRBD1 (6 bases). There are 14 residues in the CDR3. Germline values: CDR1 LGHNA, CDR2 YSLEER. Trimming stripped 0 bases from V and 5 bases from J, with 10 bases between. In DNA, the CDR3 is TGCGCCAGCAGCCAAGAGACAGGATTATATGGCTACACCTTC. Translating gives CASSQETGLYGYTF.

V gene TRBV29-1 combines with J gene TRBJ2-7; TRBD1 agrees at 8 bases. The V segment lost 5 bases and the J segment 2 bases; nucleotides outside the gene matches: 8. The germline V gene encodes CDR1 SQVTM and CDR2 ANQGSEA. This CDR3 comprises 14 residues. This CDR3 reads CSVWGTGITYEQYF. CDR3 coding DNA: TGCAGCGTTTGGGGGACAGGAATCACCTACGAGCAGTACTTC.

The chain couples TRBV4-3 to TRBJ2-2; D is undetermined. The V end lost 0 bases, the J end lost 7 bases, and 12 bases lay between the germline ends. There are 15 residues in the CDR3. Germline V gives CDR1 LGHNA, CDR2 YSLEER. Written as DNA, the CDR3 is TGCGCCAGCAGCCAAGATTATCGGTTGGGCGGGGAGCTGTTTTTT. The encoded protein is CASSQDYRLGGELFF.

V and J are TRBV6-1 and TRBJ1-1; no firm D call. The CDR3 covers 13 residues. CDR1 is MNHNS, CDR2 SASEGT, per germline. Trimming took 4 bases from V and 1 from J, leaving 7 bases between them. The CDR3 DNA reads TGTGCCAGCAGTGCCGACTGGAACACTGAAGCTTTCTTT. Protein product: CASSADWNTEAFF.